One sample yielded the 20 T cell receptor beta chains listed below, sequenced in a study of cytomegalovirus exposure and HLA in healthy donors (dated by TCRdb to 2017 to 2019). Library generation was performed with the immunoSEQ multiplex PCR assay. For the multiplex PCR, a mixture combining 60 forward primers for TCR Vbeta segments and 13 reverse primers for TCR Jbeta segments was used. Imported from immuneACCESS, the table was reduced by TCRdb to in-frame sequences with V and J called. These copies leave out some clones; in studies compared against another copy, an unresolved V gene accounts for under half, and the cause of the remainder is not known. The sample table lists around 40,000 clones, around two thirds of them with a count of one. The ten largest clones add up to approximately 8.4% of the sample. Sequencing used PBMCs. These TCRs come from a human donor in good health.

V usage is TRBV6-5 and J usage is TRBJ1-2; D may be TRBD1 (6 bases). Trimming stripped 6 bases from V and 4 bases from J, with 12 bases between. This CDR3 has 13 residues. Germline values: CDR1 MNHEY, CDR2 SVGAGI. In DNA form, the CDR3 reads TGTGCCAGCAGGACGGGGGGCCTCTATGGCTACACCTTC. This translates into CASRTGGLYGYTF.

The CDR3 region is CSVLGRGRGTGELFF. In DNA, the CDR3 is TGCAGCGTTTTAGGCAGGGGGCGTGGGACCGGGGAGCTGTTTTTT. This chain joins TRBV29-1 and TRBJ2-2, with 8 bases aligning to TRBD1. The CDR3 has 15 amino acids. Germline V gene lookup returns CDR1 SQVTM and CDR2 ANQGSEA. The trim removed 5 bases at V and 5 bases at J, leaving 10 bases unmatched.

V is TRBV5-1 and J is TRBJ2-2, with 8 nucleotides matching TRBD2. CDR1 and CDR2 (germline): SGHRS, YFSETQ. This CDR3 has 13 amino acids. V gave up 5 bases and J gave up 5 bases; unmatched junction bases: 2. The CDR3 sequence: CASRLAVTGELFF. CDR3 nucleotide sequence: TGCGCCAGCAGACTAGCGGTGACCGGGGAGCTGTTTTTT.

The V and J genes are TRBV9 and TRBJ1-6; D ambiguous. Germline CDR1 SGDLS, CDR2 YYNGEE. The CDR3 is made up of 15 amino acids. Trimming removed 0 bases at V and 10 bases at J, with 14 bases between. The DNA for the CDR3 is TGTGCCAGCAGCGTAGCTATGGGAGTTGACTCACCCCTCCACTTT. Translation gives CASSVAMGVDSPLHF.

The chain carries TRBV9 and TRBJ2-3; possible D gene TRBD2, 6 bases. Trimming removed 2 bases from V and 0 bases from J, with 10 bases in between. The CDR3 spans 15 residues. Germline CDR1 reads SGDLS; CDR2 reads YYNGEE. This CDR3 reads CASSVFRGSTDTQYF. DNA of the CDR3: TGTGCCAGCAGCGTGTTCCGGGGGAGCACAGATACGCAGTATTTT.

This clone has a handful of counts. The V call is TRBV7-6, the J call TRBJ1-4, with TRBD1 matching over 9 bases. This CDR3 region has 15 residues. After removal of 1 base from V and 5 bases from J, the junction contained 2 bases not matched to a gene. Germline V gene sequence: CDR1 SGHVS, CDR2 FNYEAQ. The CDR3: CASSLGTGVNEKLFF. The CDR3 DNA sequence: TGTGCCAGCAGCTTAGGGACAGGGGTAAATGAAAAACTGTTTTTT.

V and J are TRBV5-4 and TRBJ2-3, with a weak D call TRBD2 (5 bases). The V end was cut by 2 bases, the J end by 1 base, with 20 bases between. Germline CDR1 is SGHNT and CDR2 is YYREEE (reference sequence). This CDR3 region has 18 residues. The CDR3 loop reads CASSLGLSSQPGTDTQYF. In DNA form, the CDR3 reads TGTGCCAGCAGCTTAGGTTTGTCTAGCCAACCGGGCACAGATACGCAGTATTTT. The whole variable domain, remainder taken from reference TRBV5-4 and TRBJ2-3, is ETGVTQSPTHLIKTRGQQVTLRCSSQSGHNTVSWYQQALGQGPQFIFQYYREEENGRGNFPPRFSGLQFPNYSSELNVNALELDDSALYLCASSLGLSSQPGTDTQYFGPGTRLTVL.

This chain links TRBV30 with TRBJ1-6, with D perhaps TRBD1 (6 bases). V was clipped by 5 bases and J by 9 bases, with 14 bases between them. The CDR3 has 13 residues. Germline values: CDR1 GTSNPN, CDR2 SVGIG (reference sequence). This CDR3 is CAWAGQFLSPLHF. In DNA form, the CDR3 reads TGTGCCTGGGCAGGACAGTTTCTTTCACCCCTCCACTTT.

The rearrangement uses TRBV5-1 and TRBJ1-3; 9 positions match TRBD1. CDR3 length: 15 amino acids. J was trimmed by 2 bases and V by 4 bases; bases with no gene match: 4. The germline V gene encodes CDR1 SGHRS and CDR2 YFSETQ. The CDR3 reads CASSVQGAAGNTIYF. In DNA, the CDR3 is TGCGCCAGCAGCGTACAGGGGGCGGCTGGAAACACCATATATTTT.

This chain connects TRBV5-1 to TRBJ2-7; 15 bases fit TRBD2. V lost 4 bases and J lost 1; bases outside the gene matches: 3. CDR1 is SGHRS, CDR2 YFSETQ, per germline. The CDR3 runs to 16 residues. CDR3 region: CASSRTSGGVSYEQYF. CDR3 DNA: TGCGCCAGCAGCCGGACTAGCGGGGGGGTGTCCTACGAGCAGTACTTC.

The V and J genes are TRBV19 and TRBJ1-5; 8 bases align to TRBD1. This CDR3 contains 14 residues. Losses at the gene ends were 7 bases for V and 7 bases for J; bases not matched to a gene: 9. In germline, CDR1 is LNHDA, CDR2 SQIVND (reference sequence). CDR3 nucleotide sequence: TGTGCCAGTACCCAGACAGGGGAGTACCAGCCCCAGCATTTT. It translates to CASTQTGEYQPQHF.

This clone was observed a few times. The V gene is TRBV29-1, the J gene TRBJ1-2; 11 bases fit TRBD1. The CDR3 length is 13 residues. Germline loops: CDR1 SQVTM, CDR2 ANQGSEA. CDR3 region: CSGGQGAFYGYTF. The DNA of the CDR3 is TGCAGTGGTGGACAGGGGGCTTTCTATGGCTACACCTTC.

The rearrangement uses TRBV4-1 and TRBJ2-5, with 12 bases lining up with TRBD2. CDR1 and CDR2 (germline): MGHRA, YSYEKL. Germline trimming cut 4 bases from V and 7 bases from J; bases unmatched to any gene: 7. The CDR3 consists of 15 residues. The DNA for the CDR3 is TGCGCCAGCAGCCCGACTAGCGGGGGCACATGGACCCAGTACTTC. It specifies CASSPTSGGTWTQYF.

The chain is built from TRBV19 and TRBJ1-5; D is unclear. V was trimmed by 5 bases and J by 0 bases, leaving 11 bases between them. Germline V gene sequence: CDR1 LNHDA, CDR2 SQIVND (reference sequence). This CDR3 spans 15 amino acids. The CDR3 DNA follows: TGTGCCAGTAGTGAATACAGTTATAGCAATCAGCCCCAGCATTTT. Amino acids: CASSEYSYSNQPQHF.

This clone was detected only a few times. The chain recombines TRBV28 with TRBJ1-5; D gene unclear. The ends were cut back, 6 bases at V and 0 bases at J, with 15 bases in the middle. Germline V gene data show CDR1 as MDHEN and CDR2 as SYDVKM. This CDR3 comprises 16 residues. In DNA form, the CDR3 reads TGTGCCAGCAGGACCCGACACCGGTATAGCAATCAGCCCCAGCATTTT. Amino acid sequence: CASRTRHRYSNQPQHF.

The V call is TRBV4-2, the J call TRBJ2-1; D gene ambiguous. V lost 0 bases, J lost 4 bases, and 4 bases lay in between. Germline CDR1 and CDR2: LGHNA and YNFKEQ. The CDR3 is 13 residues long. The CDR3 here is CASSQELYNEQFF. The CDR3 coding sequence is TGTGCCAGCAGCCAAGAACTTTACAATGAGCAGTTCTTC.

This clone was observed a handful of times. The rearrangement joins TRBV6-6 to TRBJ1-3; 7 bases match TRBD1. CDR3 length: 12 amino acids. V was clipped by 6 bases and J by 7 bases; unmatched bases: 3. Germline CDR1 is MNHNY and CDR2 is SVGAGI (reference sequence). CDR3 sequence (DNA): TGTGCCAGCAGCCACAGGGGTAACACCATATATTTT. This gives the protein CASSHRGNTIYF.

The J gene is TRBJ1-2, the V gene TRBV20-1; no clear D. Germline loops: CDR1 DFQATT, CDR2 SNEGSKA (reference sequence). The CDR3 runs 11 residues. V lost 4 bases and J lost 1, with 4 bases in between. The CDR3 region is CSANYNYGYTF. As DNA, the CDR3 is TGCAGTGCTAACTATAACTATGGCTACACCTTC.

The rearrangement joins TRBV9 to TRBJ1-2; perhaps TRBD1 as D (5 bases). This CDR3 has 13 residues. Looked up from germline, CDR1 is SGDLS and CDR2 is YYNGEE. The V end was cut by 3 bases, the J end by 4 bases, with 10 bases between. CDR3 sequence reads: CASSAQGIYGYTF. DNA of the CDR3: TGTGCCAGCAGCGCCCAGGGAATCTATGGCTACACCTTC.

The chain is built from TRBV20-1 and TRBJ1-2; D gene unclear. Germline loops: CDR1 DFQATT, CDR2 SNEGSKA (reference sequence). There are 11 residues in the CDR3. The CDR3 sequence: CRYRTVDGYTF. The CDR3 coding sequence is TGCAGGTACCGGACTGTTGATGGCTACACCTTC.